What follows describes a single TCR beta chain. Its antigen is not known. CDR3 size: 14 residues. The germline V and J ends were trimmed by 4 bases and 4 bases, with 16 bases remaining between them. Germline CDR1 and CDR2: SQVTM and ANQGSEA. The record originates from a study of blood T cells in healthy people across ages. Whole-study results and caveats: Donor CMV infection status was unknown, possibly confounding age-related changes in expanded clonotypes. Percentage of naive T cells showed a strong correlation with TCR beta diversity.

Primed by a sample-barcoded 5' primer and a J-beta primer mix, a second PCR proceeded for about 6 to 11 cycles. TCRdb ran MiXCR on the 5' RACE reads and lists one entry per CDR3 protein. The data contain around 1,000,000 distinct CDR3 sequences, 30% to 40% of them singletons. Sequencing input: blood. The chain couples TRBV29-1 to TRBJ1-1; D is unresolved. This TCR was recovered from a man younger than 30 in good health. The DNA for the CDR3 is TGCAGCGTTGCTAACCGAGGGTGGAGCACTGAAGCTTTCTTT. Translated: CSVANRGWSTEAFF. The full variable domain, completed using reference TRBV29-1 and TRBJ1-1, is SAVISQKPSRDICQRGTSLTIQCQVDSQVTMMFWYRQQPGQSLTLIATANQGSEATYESGFVIDKFPISRPNLTFSTLTVSNMSPEDSSIYLCSVANRGWSTEAFFGQGTRLTVV.